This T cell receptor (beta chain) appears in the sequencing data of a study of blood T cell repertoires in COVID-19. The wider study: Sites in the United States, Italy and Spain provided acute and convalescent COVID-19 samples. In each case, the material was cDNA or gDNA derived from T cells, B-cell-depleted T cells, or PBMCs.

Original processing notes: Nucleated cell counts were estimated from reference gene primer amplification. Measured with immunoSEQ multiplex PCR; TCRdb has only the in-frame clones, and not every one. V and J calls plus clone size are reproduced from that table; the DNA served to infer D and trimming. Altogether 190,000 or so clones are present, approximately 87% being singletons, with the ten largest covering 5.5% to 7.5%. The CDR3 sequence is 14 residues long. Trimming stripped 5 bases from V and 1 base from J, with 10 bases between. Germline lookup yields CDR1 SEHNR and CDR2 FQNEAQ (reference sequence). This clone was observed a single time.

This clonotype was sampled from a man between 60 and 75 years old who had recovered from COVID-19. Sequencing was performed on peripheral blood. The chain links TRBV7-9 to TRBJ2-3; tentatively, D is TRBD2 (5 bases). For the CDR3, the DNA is TGTGCCAGCAGCCGGGCCGGGGGCACAGATACGCAGTATTTT. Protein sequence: CASSRAGGTDTQYF.